This T cell receptor beta chain comes out of a study of CXCR3-negative and CXCR3-positive naive CD8 T cells (dated by TCRdb to between 2019 and 2020). Concerning the study at large: In total, 130 million to 150 million TRB reads were obtained, or roughly 1.5 +/- 0.3 million reads per library. Diversity and physicochemical repertoire analyses covered about a dozen donors pooled from two independent experiments. TRBV-TRBJ cluster analysis included naive subsets from several donors and memory cells from 3 donors. Broader findings and caveats from the paper: Both naive subsets had comparably high repertoire diversity, while memory CD8+ T cells had much lower repertoire diversity. TRB CDR3s from CXCR3-positive naive cells showed higher hydrophobicity (lower Kidera factor 4), lower energy, and higher strength and volume indices than CXCR3-negative naive cells. Naive CXCR3-negative and CXCR3-positive cells from the same donor showed similar TRBV-TRBJ usage, whereas memory cells showed distinct patterns. Freshly isolated PBMCs were used for most assays because CXCR3 expression went down partially after cryopreservation. Because surface CD5, which has been linked to self-reactivity in mice, was comparable between naive subsets, TCR interaction strength was also inferred from TRB CDR3 physicochemical properties.

Sequencing was performed on a NextSeq 550. The Human TCR Profiling Kit (MiLaboratory) was used to make UMI-labeled 5' RACE TRB cDNA libraries. cDNA synthesis used the entire amount of extracted RNA, and PCR amplification then used the entire amount of cDNA produced. The libraries were made side by side, with each library going through the same number of PCR cycles. The published analysis was carried out like this. With a minimum of two reads required per UMI, MIGEC and MiXCR pulled out about 52,000 +/- 9,100 unique UMI-labeled TRB cDNA molecules from each library. On average, each library contained about 40,000 +/- 10,000 functional in-frame TRB CDR3 nucleotide clonotypes without stop codons. Diversity metrics, including normalized Shannon-Wiener and Chao1, were computed in VDJtools after downsampling to 5000 UMI-labeled TRB molecules per sample. VDJtools was used to calculate clonotype-size-weighted physicochemical properties of the central five CDR3 residues, namely interaction energy, strength, volume and Kidera factor 4. TCRdb reprocessed the reads and provides one entry for every CDR3 protein sequence; no DNA is given. What appears here as the V and J calls and clone size reflects TCRdb's work, not the paper's. The sample table gives tens of thousands of distinct CDR3 sequences. The ten largest clones take up about 1% of the sample.

With regard to this clonotype: Its target antigen remains unknown.

Each CD8+ T cell subset was flow-sorted in triplicate, and a few hundred thousand cells per subset were placed directly into RLT lysis buffer. To exclude memory contaminants, naive CD8+ T cells were stringently defined as CD45RO-CCR7+CD27+CD95-. Peripheral blood mononuclear cells were isolated from buffy coats using standard density gradient centrifugation. Naive CXCR3-negative and CXCR3-positive CD8+ T cells were flow-sorted using a FACSAria III. An RNeasy Mini Kit was used to extract total RNA from the sorted cells. This clonotype was sampled from a human donor in good health. Some clones in this sample may be carry-over from other donors' samples. Sequenced sample: naive CXCR3- CD8+ T cells from blood. The cell subset or site label here, explained by the study, means: CD45RO-CCR7+CD27+CD95- naive CD8+ T cells lacking CXCR3 (TNR3-).

The CDR3 loop reads CASSPAPAGGETQYF. Here the chain combines TRBV18 and TRBJ2-5; the D call of TRBD2 rests on TCRdb alone, since no DNA is present to check it. The germline V gene encodes CDR1 KGHSH and CDR2 LQKENI. The CDR3 holds 15 amino acids from the cysteine to the phenylalanine. No DNA is given.